This T cell receptor (beta chain) was recovered during a study of metastatic and nonmetastatic thyroid tumors (TCRdb year 2020). Context from the whole study: Repertoires were compared across peripheral blood and tumor or nodule tissue samples from malignant and benign thyroid patients.

At least ten counts were recorded for this clone. The antigen it recognizes is unknown. No base quality values were provided; no much bigger clone lies one nucleotide off. Between the V and J ends, shortened by 1 base and 0 bases respectively, the junction contains 10 bases. CDR1 and CDR2 (GTSNPN, SVGIG) derive from the germline V gene (reference sequence). Taken from cysteine to phenylalanine, the CDR3 has 16 residues. Just the 48-base CDR3 DNA is kept, in frame starting at base 1. No treatment had been received by any patient before thyroid surgery. The study retrospectively analysed patient clinical samples collected from about 2012 to 2019 using T-cell receptor beta sequencing. Libraries were built with PCR. Data came from an Illumina HiSeq 4000. High-throughput sequencing was used to profile the TCR beta-chain CDR3 region of every patient. Per the authors' processing: The researchers built a classifier to tell apart papillary thyroid cancer patients with distant metastasis, based on CDR3 differences among clinicopathological groups. The Shannon index was used to measure repertoire diversity, and the Morisita-Horn index was used to measure how similar tumor and blood repertoires were. The public reads were reprocessed in TCRdb via fastp at Q25 and MiXCR, keeping in-frame beta chains. The V and J calls were not made by the authors but by TCRdb's processing. The sample table contains about 16,000 clones; only one count was recorded for under 40% of them. The leading ten clones occupy over 10% of the sample.

Here is what the overall study found, with its caveats: In both blood and tumor samples, TCR beta diversity was reported to be significantly higher in malignant tumors than in benign nodules.

The sequenced sample consisted of tumor tissue. This TCR was sampled from a male donor with papillary thyroid cancer or a benign thyroid nodule (not recorded which). Some clones in this sample may be carry-over from other donors' samples. In this chain, TRBV30 is recombined with TRBJ1-6; the D gene is not confidently resolved. The nucleotide sequence is given as TGTGCCTGGAGTGGTTACCGAAGCTCCTATAATTCACCCCTCCACTTT. This gives the protein CAWSGYRSSYNSPLHF.